This entry is about one T cell receptor beta chain. This specimen comes from a study of OX40 agonist ivuxolimab in advanced cancers. The repertoire was sequenced with immunoSEQ multiplex PCR; TCRdb's copy has only in-frame clones and lacks some. The sample has some 100,000 clones, 90% seen once. Per germline, CDR1 MNHEY and CDR2 SMNVEV (reference sequence). This CDR3 contains 14 residues. V shed 0 bases and J shed 7 bases, with 13 bases lying between them. The clonotype comes from an adult with an advanced solid tumor such as melanoma, head and neck, liver or kidney cancer. The chain combines TRBV27 with TRBJ2-7, with D perhaps given as TRBD1 or TRBD2 (6 bases each). The specimen comprised CD4+ or CD8+ T cells sorted from blood, sampled in a trial of the OX40 agonist ivuxolimab. Here the CDR3 reads CASSLSIGGGEQYF. The CDR3 nucleotides read TGTGCCAGCAGTTTATCGATCGGGGGCGGGGAGCAGTACTTC.